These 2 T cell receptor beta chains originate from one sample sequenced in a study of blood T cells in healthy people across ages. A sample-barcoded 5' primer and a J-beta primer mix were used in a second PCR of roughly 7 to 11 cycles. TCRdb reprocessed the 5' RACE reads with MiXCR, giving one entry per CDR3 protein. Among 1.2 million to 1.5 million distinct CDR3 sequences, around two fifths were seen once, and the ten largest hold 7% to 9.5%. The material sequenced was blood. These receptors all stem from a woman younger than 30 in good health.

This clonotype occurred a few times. The CDR3 coding sequence is TGCAGCGTAGGACAGAGGAACACTGAAGCTTTCTTT. It codes for CSVGQRNTEAFF. The chain employs TRBV29-1 and TRBJ1-1; TRBD1 might be the D (6 bases). Between the trimmed V and J ends, which lost 6 bases and 1 base, there was a span of 9 bases. Germline CDR1 SQVTM, CDR2 ANQGSEA. There are 12 residues in the CDR3.

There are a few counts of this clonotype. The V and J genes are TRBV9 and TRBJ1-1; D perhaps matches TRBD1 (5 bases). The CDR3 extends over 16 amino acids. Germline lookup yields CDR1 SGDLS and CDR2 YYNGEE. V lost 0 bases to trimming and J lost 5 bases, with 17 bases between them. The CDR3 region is CASSVGAGGGWTEAFF. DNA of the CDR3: TGTGCCAGCAGCGTAGGTGCCGGGGGAGGGTGGACTGAAGCTTTCTTT.